Each of the 21 T cell receptor beta chains below was sequenced from the same sample in a study of Ad26.COV2.S vaccination and SARS-CoV-2 variants. Assay used: immunoSEQ multiplex PCR; TCRdb lists only in-frame clones, some missing. This sample yields approximately 410,000 clones, of which approximately 87% are seen a single time; 3.6% belongs to the top ten. Treatment in this sample: some 20 received Ad26.COV2.S at low or high dose, single or two shots; roughly five received placebo; per-sample allocation not given. Repertoires come from day 63 after the first vaccine or placebo injection. The sequencing here drew on peripheral blood, taken in a trial of Ad26.COV2.S vaccine versus placebo. The receptor set was obtained from a person between 18 and 65 years old who received the Ad26.COV2.S COVID-19 vaccine or a placebo.

The V gene is TRBV6-5, the J gene TRBJ2-7, with TRBD2 matching 8 bases. CDR1 and CDR2 (germline): MNHEY, SVGAGI. There are 14 residues in the CDR3. Germline trimming cut 6 bases from V and 2 bases from J; bases unmatched to any gene: 6. The CDR3 DNA sequence: TGTGCCAGCAGGCTGCGGGGGGCCCCCTACGAGCAGTACTTC. Protein sequence: CASRLRGAPYEQYF.

This clone was seen a handful of times. CDR3 sequence: CASRYQETQYF. CDR3 nucleotide sequence: TGTGCCAGCAGGTACCAAGAGACCCAGTACTTC. V gene TRBV2 combines with J gene TRBJ2-5; D remains ambiguous. CDR1 and CDR2 (germline): SNHLY, FYNNEI. The CDR3 contains 11 residues. V dropped 6 bases and J dropped 0 bases, with 2 bases sitting between them.

The chain is built from TRBV6-6 and TRBJ2-3; TRBD2 matches at 10 bases. The CDR3 length is 15 residues. V lost 5 bases, J lost 2 bases, and 4 bases stayed unmatched. CDR1 is MNHNY, CDR2 SVGAGI, per germline (reference sequence). The CDR3 here is CASSLAGENTDTQYF. The CDR3 nucleotides are TGTGCCAGCAGTCTAGCGGGGGAAAACACAGATACGCAGTATTTT.

The rearrangement links TRBV7-9 to TRBJ1-4; D might be TRBD1 (5 bases). V gave up 4 bases and J gave up 14 bases, with 17 bases separating them. The CDR3 is 13 residues long. Germline values: CDR1 SEHNR, CDR2 FQNEAQ (reference sequence). The CDR3 loop is CASSSLPQGYLFF. As DNA, the CDR3 is TGTGCCAGCAGCTCCCTCCCCCAGGGATATCTGTTTTTT.

The chain has TRBV4-1 and TRBJ2-7; D ambiguous. Between the trimmed V and J ends, which lost 0 bases and 2 bases, there was a span of 14 bases. Germline CDR1 and CDR2: MGHRA and YSYEKL. The CDR3 has 16 amino acids. This CDR3 is CASSQDPTFPPYEQYF. In nucleotides, the CDR3 is TGCGCCAGCAGCCAAGATCCGACATTCCCCCCCTACGAGCAGTACTTC.

This chain connects TRBV2 to TRBJ1-4; D unresolved. Germline CDR1 and CDR2: SNHLY and FYNNEI. Trimming left V 4 bases short and J 8 bases short, with 5 bases between. The CDR3 contains 11 residues. This CDR3 is CASSAREKLFF. In nucleotides, the CDR3 is TGTGCCAGCAGTGCGCGGGAAAAACTGTTTTTT.

The V and J genes are TRBV19 and TRBJ1-2; a weak D match, TRBD1 (5 bases). Deletions cut 1 base from V and 2 bases from J, with 17 bases between. The CDR3 covers 17 residues. Germline CDR1 LNHDA, CDR2 SQIVND (reference sequence). Written as DNA, the CDR3 is TGTGCCAGTAGTATAGCTTCGCGAGGGGCGAGCAACTATGGCTACACCTTC. As protein: CASSIASRGASNYGYTF.

This rearrangement joins TRBV18 to TRBJ2-1; 8 positions match TRBD1. The CDR3 covers 15 residues. From germline, CDR1 is KGHSH and CDR2 LQKENI. With V trimmed by 6 bases and J by 7 bases, 11 bases remained unmatched. CDR3 sequence reads: CASSSSAGGLNEQFF. The CDR3 DNA follows: TGTGCCAGCTCCTCCTCGGCAGGGGGCTTGAATGAGCAGTTCTTC.

The V and J genes are TRBV6-5 and TRBJ1-2; TRBD1 might be the D (6 bases). The V end lost 1 base, the J end lost 7 bases, and 16 bases lay between the germline ends. This CDR3 comprises 15 residues. Germline CDR1 MNHEY, CDR2 SVGAGI. As DNA, the CDR3 is TGTGCCAGCAGTTACTTCGGAACAGGGATAGGTGGCTACACCTTC. Residues: CASSYFGTGIGGYTF.

The chain combines TRBV5-1 with TRBJ2-1, with TRBD2 matching 13 bases. Germline-derived CDR1 and CDR2 are SGHRS and YFSETQ. The CDR3 has 19 amino acids. V trimming: 1 base; J trimming: 0 bases; junction bases outside the gene matches: 7. The CDR3: CASSLIGTSGISSYNEQFF. The CDR3 nucleotides are TGCGCCAGCAGCTTGATAGGGACTAGCGGGATCAGCTCCTACAATGAGCAGTTCTTC.

The V gene is TRBV10-3, the J gene TRBJ2-5; a weak D match, TRBD2 (7 bases). This CDR3 has 15 residues. Looked up from germline, CDR1 is ENHRY and CDR2 is SYGVKD. Between the trimmed V and J ends, which lost 3 bases and 5 bases, there was a span of 16 bases. In DNA form, the CDR3 reads TGTGCCATCAGTGACGGGGGGCCTAAGAGCGAGACCCAGTACTTC. Protein: CAISDGGPKSETQYF.

This chain joins TRBV19 and TRBJ2-7, with TRBD1 identical over 8 bases. Germline V gene sequence: CDR1 LNHDA, CDR2 SQIVND (reference sequence). J gave up 2 bases and V 8 bases, and 5 bases lay outside the gene matches. The CDR3 is made up of 13 amino acids. CDR3: CASGGTGPYEQYF. Written as DNA, the CDR3 is TGTGCCAGTGGAGGGACAGGCCCCTACGAGCAGTACTTC. The full variable domain, its missing parts supplied by reference TRBV19 and TRBJ2-7, is DGGITQSPKYLFRKEGQNVTLSCEQNLNHDAMYWYRQDPGQGLRLIYYSQIVNDFQKGDIAEGYSVSREKKESFPLTVTSAQKNPTAFYLCASGGTGPYEQYFGPGTRLTVT.

V is TRBV4-2 and J is TRBJ2-5; maybe TRBD1 (6 bases). Trimming took off 2 bases at V and 1 base at J, with 11 bases between the two ends. The CDR3 sequence is 15 residues long. Germline V lookup: CDR1 LGHNA, CDR2 YNFKEQ. The CDR3 here is CASSQQLDSQETQYF. CDR3 nucleotide sequence: TGTGCCAGCAGCCAACAATTGGACAGCCAAGAGACCCAGTACTTC.

The chain employs TRBV7-6 and TRBJ2-2, with D possibly being TRBD2 (6 bases). CDR3 length equals 18 residues. Per the germline V gene, CDR1 is SGHVS and CDR2 is FNYEAQ. V was shortened by 10 bases and J by 0 bases, with 24 bases between the two germline ends. The CDR3 loop is CATSKFGGGMANTGELFF. In DNA, the CDR3 is TGTGCCACCTCTAAATTCGGTGGGGGGATGGCGAACACCGGGGAGCTGTTTTTT.

The V gene is TRBV28, the J gene TRBJ2-7; 7 bases map to TRBD1. The CDR3 has 14 residues. CDR1 and CDR2 (germline): MDHEN, SYDVKM. Losses at the gene ends were 3 bases for V and 2 bases for J; bases not matched to a gene: 4. DNA for the CDR3: TGTGCCAGCAGTTTGACAGGGCTAACCTACGAGCAGTACTTC. Translating it yields CASSLTGLTYEQYF.

The chain joins TRBV15 to TRBJ1-3; 10 bases fit TRBD1. This CDR3 spans 17 amino acids. Germline CDR1 is LNHNV and CDR2 is YYDKDF (reference sequence). V shed 2 bases and J 2 bases; nucleotides not matched to a gene: 6. The CDR3 DNA follows: TGTGCCACCAGCAGATCCCGGACAGGGGGACCTGGAAACACCATATATTTT. Its protein is CATSRSRTGGPGNTIYF.

This clone was detected only once. The chain combines TRBV19 with TRBJ1-5, with 9 bases that match TRBD1. CDR3 size: 14 residues. The J segment lost 5 bases and the V segment lost 6 bases, leaving 5 bases of the junction unmatched. Looked up from germline, CDR1 is LNHDA and CDR2 is SQIVND (reference sequence). The CDR3 region has the DNA TGTGCCAGTAGCCCCGGGACAGGGTATCAGCCCCAGCATTTT. Protein sequence: CASSPGTGYQPQHF.

V and J are TRBV5-6 and TRBJ2-1; the D is unclear. Germline V gene lookup returns CDR1 SGHDT and CDR2 YYEEEE. CDR3 length: 15 residues. V was clipped by 3 bases and J by 5 bases, with 15 bases between them. In DNA, the CDR3 is TGTGCCAGCAGCTCCATAAAAGACTGGAACAATGAGCAGTTCTTC. Its protein product is CASSSIKDWNNEQFF.

Regarding this clone: Compared with germline, one end of the junction differs, possibly owing to a read error. The chain couples TRBV6-5 to TRBJ1-6; D perhaps matches TRBD1 (6 bases). Germline values: CDR1 MNHEY, CDR2 SVGAGI. This CDR3 is built from 14 residues. This CDR3 is CASRRTAHNSPLHF. The CDR3, as DNA: TGTGCCAGCAGAAGGACAGCTCATAACTCACCCCTCCACTTT.

The V call is TRBV20-1, the J call TRBJ1-1; possibly TRBD1 for D (6 bases). The CDR3 consists of 11 residues. V lost 2 bases, J lost 7 bases, and 8 bases lay in between. Germline lookup yields CDR1 DFQATT and CDR2 SNEGSKA (reference sequence). The CDR3 sequence: CSARLDSEAFF. The CDR3 DNA reads TGCAGTGCTAGATTGGACAGTGAAGCTTTCTTT.

This chain connects TRBV19 to TRBJ2-2; D uncertain. The CDR3 is 15 residues long. CDR1 is LNHDA and CDR2 is SQIVND in the germline V gene (reference sequence). V dropped 3 bases and J dropped 4 bases, with 12 bases sitting between them. CDR3 bases: TGTGCCAGTAGTATCAAAGGCCACCCCACCGGGGAGCTGTTTTTT. It codes for CASSIKGHPTGELFF.